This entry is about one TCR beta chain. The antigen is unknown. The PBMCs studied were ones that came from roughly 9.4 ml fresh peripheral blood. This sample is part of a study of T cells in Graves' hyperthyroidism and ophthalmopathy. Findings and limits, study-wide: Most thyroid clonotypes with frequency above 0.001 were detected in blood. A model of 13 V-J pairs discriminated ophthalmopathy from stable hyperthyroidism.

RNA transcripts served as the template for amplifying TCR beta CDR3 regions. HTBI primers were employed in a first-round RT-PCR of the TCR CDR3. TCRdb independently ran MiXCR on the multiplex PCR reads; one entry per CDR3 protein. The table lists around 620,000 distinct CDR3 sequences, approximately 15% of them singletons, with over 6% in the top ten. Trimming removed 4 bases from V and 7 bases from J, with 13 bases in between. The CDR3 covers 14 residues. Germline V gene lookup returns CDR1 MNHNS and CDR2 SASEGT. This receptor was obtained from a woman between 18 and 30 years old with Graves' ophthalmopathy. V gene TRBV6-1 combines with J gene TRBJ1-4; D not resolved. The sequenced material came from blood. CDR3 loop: CASSVMGTREKLFF. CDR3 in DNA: TGTGCCAGCAGTGTCATGGGTACTCGTGAAAAACTGTTTTTT.